This T cell receptor (beta chain) is from a study of T cells in Graves' hyperthyroidism and ophthalmopathy. Overall study results and limits: In the blood, most expanded thyroid clonotypes above 0.001 appeared as well.

The table lists this clonotype with many counts. Its antigen is unidentified. Diagnoses were established using clinical symptoms, serum thyroxine and TRAb, thyroid ultrasound and orbital computed tomography. CDR1 and CDR2 from the germline V gene are DFQATT and SNEGSKA (reference sequence). Unmatched junction bases numbered 15, after V lost 4 bases and J lost 4 bases. The CDR3 has 17 amino acids. The CDR3 regions of TCR beta were amplified from RNA transcripts. The HTBI set primed first-round TCR CDR3 RT-PCR. One entry per CDR3 protein results from TCRdb running MiXCR on the multiplex PCR reads. This sample yields roughly 400,000 distinct CDR3 sequences, of which 15% to 18% are seen a single time; about a quarter belongs to the top ten.

Sequencing was done on a sample of blood. The V and J genes are TRBV20-1 and TRBJ2-3, with 9 bases matching TRBD2. This clonotype originated in a young woman with Graves' hyperthyroidism that later progressed to Graves' ophthalmopathy. CDR3 coding DNA: TGCAGTGCTATAATAGCGGGAGTGTCATGGGGACCAGATACGCAGTATTTT. Protein product: CSAIIAGVSWGPDTQYF.